This T cell receptor beta chain was sequenced during a study of post-analysis software for immune sequencing data. Unique molecular identifiers tagged the TCR beta cDNA libraries. TCRdb redid the calling of the PCR reads with MiXCR, one entry per CDR3 protein. The table lists 350,000 to 450,000 distinct CDR3 sequences, 35% to 45% of them singletons. Study findings and constraints: Batch-matched samples strongly co-clustered by F measure. Controls showed lower frequencies than patients for five TRBV segments, and TRBV5-6, TRBV5-1 and TRBV20-1 were among these.

This clonotype was observed a few times. Its antigen is as yet unknown. Germline CDR1 is LNHDA and CDR2 is SQIVND (reference sequence). The CDR3 length is 14 residues. Trimming stripped 8 bases from V and 0 bases from J, with 14 bases between. The specimen was blood. The rearrangement uses TRBV19 and TRBJ2-7; D is possibly TRBD2 (5 bases). The TCR originated in a girl aged 2 to 9 with multiple sclerosis. The CDR3 loop reads CASSERLLSYEQYF. The CDR3 DNA reads TGTGCCAGTTCGGAGCGGCTCCTCTCCTACGAGCAGTACTTC.